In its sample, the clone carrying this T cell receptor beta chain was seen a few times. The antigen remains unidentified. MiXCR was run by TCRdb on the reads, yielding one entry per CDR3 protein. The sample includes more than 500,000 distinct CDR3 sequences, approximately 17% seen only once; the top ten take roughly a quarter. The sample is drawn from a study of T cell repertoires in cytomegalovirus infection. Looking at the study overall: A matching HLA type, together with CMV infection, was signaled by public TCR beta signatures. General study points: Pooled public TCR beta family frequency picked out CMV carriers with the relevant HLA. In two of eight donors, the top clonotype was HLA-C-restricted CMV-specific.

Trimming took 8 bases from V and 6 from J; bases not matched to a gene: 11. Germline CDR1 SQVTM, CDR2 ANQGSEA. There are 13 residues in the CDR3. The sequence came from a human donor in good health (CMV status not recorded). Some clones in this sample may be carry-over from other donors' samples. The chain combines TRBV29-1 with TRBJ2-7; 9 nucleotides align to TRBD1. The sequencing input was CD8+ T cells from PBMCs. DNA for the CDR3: TGCAGCTGCGGGAACAGGGGGCGCATCGAGCAGTACTTC. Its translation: CSCGNRGRIEQYF.